This T cell receptor beta chain was identified in a study of T-cell reconstitution after alpha-beta-depleted transplantation in children. Study-level results: Day-60 TCRbeta diversity that was high in some patients was derived from surviving recipient T cells and thymic progenitors.

Preparation of the TCRbeta library used unique molecular identifiers. TCRdb ran MiXCR on the PCR reads and lists one entry per CDR3 protein. This sample has 450,000 to 700,000 distinct CDR3 sequences, with 25% to 30% found just once. The germline V gene encodes CDR1 LGHDT and CDR2 YNNKEL (reference sequence). The ends were cut back, 6 bases at V and 0 bases at J, with 18 bases in the middle. This CDR3 is 18 amino acids long. This clonotype has only a few counts. Its antigen is still unknown. This receptor was obtained from a boy in the first two years of life with Wiskott-Aldrich syndrome, due to receive a stem cell transplant. The chain carries TRBV3-1 and TRBJ1-6, with D possibly being TRBD1 (5 bases). The sample was PBMCs, taken before TCRalphabeta/CD19-depleted stem cell transplant. The CDR3 loop reads CASSLGGTGSSYNSPLHF. CDR3 in DNA: TGTGCCAGCAGTCTGGGGGGGACGGGGAGCTCCTATAATTCACCCCTCCACTTT.